This is a list of T cell receptor beta chains from one sample in a study of cytomegalovirus exposure and HLA in healthy donors. The table came from immunoSEQ multiplex PCR; TCRdb's copy has only in-frame clones and leaves some out. Counted here are roughly 220,000 clones, over 80% occurring once; the ten biggest clones make up roughly 1%. The sequenced material came from PBMCs. These receptor sequences come from a woman aged 18 to 35 in good health and CMV-seronegative. The conserved cysteine and the conserved F or W are not part of the CDR3 here. A D gene is named only where the DNA matches it firmly.

j_call,cdr3_length,v_call,d_call,cdr3_aa
TRBJ2-7,9,TRBV6-6,-,ASNIAGEQY
TRBJ1-2,9,TRBV6-5,-,ASIGVNGYT
TRBJ1-1,10,TRBV6-5,-,ASRRLNTEAF
TRBJ2-1,13,TRBV19,-,ASRAGPISYNEQF
TRBJ1-3,13,TRBV6-6,-,ASSYAGSSGNTIY
TRBJ2-7,10,TRBV30,TRBD2,AWTSGRYEQY
TRBJ1-1,14,TRBV15,-,ATSRDLSMGTTEAF
TRBJ1-6,16,TRBV9,TRBD1,ASSDSPTGFDSNSPLH
TRBJ1-2,13,TRBV28,-,ASSWGGRHQPGYT
TRBJ1-1,11,TRBV19,-,ASSIGGGTEAF
TRBJ1-2,11,TRBV29-1,TRBD1,SVRTGGGYGYT
TRBJ1-5,12,TRBV2,TRBD1,ACESGTANQPQH
TRBJ2-1,14,TRBV7-9,-,ASSLALWASYNEQF
TRBJ2-3,16,TRBV13,TRBD2,ASSSTRLLAGELSTQY
TRBJ2-1,11,TRBV27,-,ASSSSTYNEQF
TRBJ2-7,14,TRBV18,TRBD1,ASSPPNRDRDYEQY
TRBJ2-1,15,TRBV5-6,-,ASSLVLGTNYYNEQF
TRBJ1-1,13,TRBV7-9,-,ASSLLRQLNTEAF
TRBJ1-2,12,TRBV9,-,ASSAHLANYGYT